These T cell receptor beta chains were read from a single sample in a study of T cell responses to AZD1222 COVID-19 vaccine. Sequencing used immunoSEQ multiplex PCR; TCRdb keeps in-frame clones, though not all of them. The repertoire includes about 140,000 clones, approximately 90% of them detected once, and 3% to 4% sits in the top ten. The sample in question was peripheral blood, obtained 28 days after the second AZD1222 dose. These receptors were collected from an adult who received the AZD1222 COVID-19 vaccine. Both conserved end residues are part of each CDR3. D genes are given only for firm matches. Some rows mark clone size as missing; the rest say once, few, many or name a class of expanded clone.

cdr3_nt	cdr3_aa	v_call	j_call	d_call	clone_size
TGTGCCAGCACGTTCACATGGCTAGCGGGAGGGTCTGAGCAGTTCTTC	CASTFTWLAGGSEQFF	TRBV28	TRBJ2-1	TRBD2	.
TGCGCCAGCAGTCTGGACGGGAACACCGGGGAGCTGTTTTTT	CASSLDGNTGELFF	TRBV5-1	TRBJ2-2	.	.
TGTGCCAGCACCCGAGGGGGTAGCAATCAGCCCCAGCATTTT	CASTRGGSNQPQHF	TRBV28	TRBJ1-5	.	.
TGTGCCAGTAGTGGGGCGGACAGGGTCTATGGCTACACCTTC	CASSGADRVYGYTF	TRBV19	TRBJ1-2	TRBD1	.
TGTGCCAGCTCATCACAGGGGACGAACACTGAAGCTTTCTTT	CASSSQGTNTEAFF	TRBV18	TRBJ1-1	TRBD1	.
TGTGCCAGCAGTTACCAACCTAGCTCTGAAGCTTTCTTT	CASSYQPSSEAFF	TRBV6-5	TRBJ1-1	.	.
TGTGCCAGCTCACCTAGCAGGGATGGCTACACCTTC	CASSPSRDGYTF	TRBV18	TRBJ1-2	.	.
TGTGCCAGCAGCCCCCCGGGAACGAACACCGGGGAGCTGTTTTTT	CASSPPGTNTGELFF	TRBV5-5	TRBJ2-2	.	.
TGTGCCAGCAGCGTAGGCTTCAGTAAGAACACCGGGGAGCTGTTTTTT	CASSVGFSKNTGELFF	TRBV9	TRBJ2-2	.	.
TGTGCCAGTAGCTCGGGAGCGGGAGTTGGATACGAGCAGTACTTC	CASSSGAGVGYEQYF	TRBV19	TRBJ2-7	TRBD2	.
TGTGCCTGGGCGGAAAACACCATATATTTT	CAWAENTIYF	TRBV30	TRBJ1-3	.	.
TGTGCCAGCAGGGCGACAGGGTTGTCCTACGAGCAGTACTTC	CASRATGLSYEQYF	TRBV2	TRBJ2-7	TRBD1	.
TGTGCCAGCAGTTACGGGGGACGGGGGCGAGAGACCCAGTACTTC	CASSYGGRGRETQYF	TRBV6-5	TRBJ2-5	.	.
TGTGCCAGCAGCAGAGAGACCAGGAACGAGCAGTACTTC	CASSRETRNEQYF	TRBV11-2	TRBJ2-7	.	.
TGTGCCAGCAGCCAAGATCTCCAGGAACCTTCCTATGGCTACACCTTC	CASSQDLQEPSYGYTF	TRBV4-2	TRBJ1-2	.	.
TGTGCCAGCAGTTACCGAGGGAACACTGAAGCTTTCTTT	CASSYRGNTEAFF	TRBV6-5	TRBJ1-1	.	.
TGTGCCAGCAGCCCGCGCGGGACAGGGAGCTCCTACAATGAGCAGTTCTTC	CASSPRGTGSSYNEQFF	TRBV5-4	TRBJ2-1	TRBD1	.
TGTGCCAGCAGCTTAGACCCCAGCGGGAACACTGAAGCTTTCTTT	CASSLDPSGNTEAFF	TRBV7-2	TRBJ1-1	.	.
TGTGCCAGCAGCCCCCGGGGGGCTGGGTTGGATCAGCCCCAGCATTTT	CASSPRGAGLDQPQHF	TRBV3-1/TRBV3-2	TRBJ1-5	.	.
TGCGCCAGCAGTGGGGTTAGTGACAGGGTAAAACAGCCCCAGCATTTT	CASSGVSDRVKQPQHF	TRBV10-1	TRBJ1-5	TRBD1	.
TGTGCCAGCAGTCTCCCGACAGGGAGACTATCGCCTGGAAACACCATATATTTT	CASSLPTGRLSPGNTIYF	TRBV6-2/TRBV6-3	TRBJ1-3	TRBD1	.
TGTGCCAGCGGCACAGATACGCAGTATTTT	CASGTDTQYF	TRBV12-3/TRBV12-4	TRBJ2-3	.	.
TGTGCCAGCAGCTTGGAGTACCTTTTGGGGGGCTACACCTTC	CASSLEYLLGGYTF	TRBV5-6	TRBJ1-2	.	.
TGCGCCAGCAGCTTGTCCGCTGGGAGCACTGAAGCTTTCTTT	CASSLSAGSTEAFF	TRBV5-1	TRBJ1-1	.	.
TGTGCCAGCAGCGACAGTGGGCTAGGAAACACCATATATTTT	CASSDSGLGNTIYF	TRBV7-9	TRBJ1-3	.	.
TGCGCCAGCAGCCCCCCAGATCGGTCCACTGAAGCTTTCTTT	CASSPPDRSTEAFF	TRBV4-1	TRBJ1-1	.	.
TGTGCCACCAGCAGAGATTTCGGGGACAGAGCTAACTATGGCTACACCTTC	CATSRDFGDRANYGYTF	TRBV15	TRBJ1-2	TRBD1	few
TGCAGCGCCGCGGCCGCGACAGATTATGGCTACACCTTC	CSAAAATDYGYTF	TRBV29-1	TRBJ1-2	.	.